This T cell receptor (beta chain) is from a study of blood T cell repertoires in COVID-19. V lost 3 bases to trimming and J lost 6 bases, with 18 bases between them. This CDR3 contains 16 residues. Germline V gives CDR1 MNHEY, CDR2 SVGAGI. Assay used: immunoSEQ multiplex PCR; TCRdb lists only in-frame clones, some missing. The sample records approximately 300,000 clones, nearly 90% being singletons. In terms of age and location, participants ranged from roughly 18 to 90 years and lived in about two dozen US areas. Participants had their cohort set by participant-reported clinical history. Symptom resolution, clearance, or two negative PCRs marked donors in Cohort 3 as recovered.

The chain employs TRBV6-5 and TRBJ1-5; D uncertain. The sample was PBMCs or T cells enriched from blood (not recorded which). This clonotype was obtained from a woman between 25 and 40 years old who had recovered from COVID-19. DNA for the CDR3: TGTGCCAGCAGTTATGGCCAGCCGGTTGGAGGTCAGCCCCAGCATTTT. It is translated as CASSYGQPVGGQPQHF.